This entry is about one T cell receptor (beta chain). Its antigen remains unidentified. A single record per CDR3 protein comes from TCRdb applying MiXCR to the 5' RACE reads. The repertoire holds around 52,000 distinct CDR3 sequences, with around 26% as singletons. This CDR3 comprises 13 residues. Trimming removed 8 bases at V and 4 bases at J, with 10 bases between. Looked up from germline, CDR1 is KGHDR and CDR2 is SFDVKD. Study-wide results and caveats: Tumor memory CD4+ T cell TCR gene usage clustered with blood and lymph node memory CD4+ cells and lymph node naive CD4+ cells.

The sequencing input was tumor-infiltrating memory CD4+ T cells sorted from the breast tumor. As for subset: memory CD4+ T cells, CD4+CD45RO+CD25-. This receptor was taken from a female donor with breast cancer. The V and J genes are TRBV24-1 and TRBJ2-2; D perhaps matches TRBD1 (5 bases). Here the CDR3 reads CATKGARTGELFF. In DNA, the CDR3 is TGTGCCACCAAAGGGGCCCGCACCGGGGAGCTGTTTTTT.